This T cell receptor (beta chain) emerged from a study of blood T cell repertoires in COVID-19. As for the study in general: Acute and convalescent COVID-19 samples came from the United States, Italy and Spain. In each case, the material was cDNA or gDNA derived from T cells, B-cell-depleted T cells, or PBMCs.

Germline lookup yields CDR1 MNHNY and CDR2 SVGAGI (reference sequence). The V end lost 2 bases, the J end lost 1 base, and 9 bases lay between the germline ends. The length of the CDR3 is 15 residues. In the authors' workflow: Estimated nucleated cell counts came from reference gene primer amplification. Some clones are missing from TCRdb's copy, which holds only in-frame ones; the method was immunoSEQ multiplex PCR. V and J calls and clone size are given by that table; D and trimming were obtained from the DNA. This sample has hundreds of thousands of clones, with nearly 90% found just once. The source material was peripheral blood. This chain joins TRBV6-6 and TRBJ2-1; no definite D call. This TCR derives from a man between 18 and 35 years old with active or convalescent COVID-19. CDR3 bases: TGTGCCAGCAGTTACGAGGTTGGTTCCTACAATGAGCAGTTCTTC. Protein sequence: CASSYEVGSYNEQFF.